This is a list of T cell receptor beta chains from one sample in a study of T cells in Graves' hyperthyroidism and ophthalmopathy. TCRdb itself ran the multiplex PCR reads through MiXCR, one entry per CDR3 protein. The sample yields roughly 560,000 distinct CDR3 sequences, about 15% seen once. The material sequenced was blood. These receptors were obtained from a middle-aged woman with Graves' ophthalmopathy. Both conserved end residues are trimmed from each CDR3.

v_call cdr3_aa
TRBV6-1 ASSEAGGKTYEQY
TRBV28 ASSLTGLDIQY
TRBV15 ATSRLPGQVHEQY
TRBV11-1 ASSLEGLQFYVQY
TRBV18 ASSPTGGRTVAF
TRBV28 ASRLVSGGYGYT
TRBV6-2/TRBV6-3 ASSILRLAVSYEQY
TRBV28 ASSPLIGVLETQY
TRBV6-4 ASSDPGRSSYEQY
TRBV12-3/TRBV12-4 ASSLSVARPNTEAF
TRBV7-6 ASSPTRDINYGYT
TRBV29-1 SVVLASETQY
TRBV18 ASSPSGVNTEAF
TRBV12-3/TRBV12-4 ASSIDPSEQY
TRBV6-1 ASSAQGSRGQPQH
TRBV24-1 ATSDRQSTMNTGELF
TRBV10-3 AISESAVAKNIQY
TRBV4-1 ASSQVQGLSYEQY
TRBV27 ASKWRPGAKNIQY
TRBV27 ASSFDRGSSSIYEQY
TRBV19 ASRASRGAFNQPQH
TRBV4-2 ASSRPGQGSDEQY
TRBV27 ASSLKDRDHEQY
TRBV6-2/TRBV6-3 ASSYSTEGTKNIQY
TRBV28 ASSLGPLASEQY
TRBV3-1 ASSPGPRECV
TRBV6-2/TRBV6-3 ASSQRGVTREQY
TRBV28 ASTEAPLGYEQY
TRBV7-9 ASSSTWDEQY
TRBV4-1 ASSQEDGSGYEQY
TRBV6-1 ASSDVGDTEAF
TRBV6-1 ASSEATSNRGRSGYT
TRBV5-1 ASSSDNSYTEAF
TRBV30 AWSPGGGPGNEQY
TRBV6-5 ASSYRTPSVFDTEAF
TRBV15 ATSRELRGQETQY
TRBV11-2 ASTMDRSQMGTEAF
TRBV2 ASSARGTDYQGETQY
TRBV6-1 ASNDRGRETQY
TRBV28 ASTLGGGEVGELF
TRBV6-2/TRBV6-3 ASRVTGTHTGELF
TRBV15 ATSDLWKPNTGELF
TRBV6-2/TRBV6-3 ASKRVWLGLQNTGELF
TRBV4-1 ASREGQDLYQETQY
TRBV29-1 SVEEVMNTEAF
TRBV5-1 ASSPLTSGLAKNIQY
TRBV28 ASSFQTGPNPYEQY
TRBV7-2 ASSLSWVAGNTIY
TRBV30 AWSVGAGTSNQPQH
TRBV20-1 SAGQGSGNTIY
TRBV5-1 ASTMDIDNTEAF
TRBV19 ASRPGEASGYT
TRBV12-3/TRBV12-4 ASRPTGPSGNTIY